Given below is one T cell receptor (beta chain) in context. The antigen is unknown. CDR3 length: 14 residues. CDR1 and CDR2 from the germline V gene are SGHTA and FQGNSA. With 5 bases removed from V and 7 bases from J, the gap between germline ends came to 14 bases. The record originates from a study of cytomegalovirus exposure and HLA in healthy donors. Notes on the study in general: Some highly shared sequence variants likely arose as a pipeline artifact. Earlier results showed most TCR beta V segments being productive about 87% or about 30% of the time. Published work reported that the classifier diagnosed cytomegalovirus status with high specificity and sensitivity.

13 Jbeta primers and 60 Vbeta primers were used for the PCR. In the original processing: The count from a later analysis was about 80 million unique TCR beta chains, some 9.9 million of them shared. This table comes from immunoSEQ multiplex PCR, and its TCRdb copy is limited to in-frame clones, with some not included. V and J calls and clone size follow that table, whereas D and trimming were derived from the DNA. The table has roughly 140,000 clones, around 81% seen once; the top ten hold under 7.5%. The clonotype comes from a middle-aged man in good health and CMV-seropositive. The chain has TRBV7-2 and TRBJ2-2; maybe TRBD1 (6 bases). Sample: PBMCs. The CDR3 loop reads CASSAQQGIGELFF. CDR3 DNA: TGTGCCAGCAGCGCCCAACAGGGAATCGGGGAGCTGTTTTTT.